This TCR beta chain derives from a study of blood T cell repertoires in COVID-19. For the study at large: COVID-19 samples, acute and convalescent, were from the United States, Italy and Spain. The analysed material was cDNA or gDNA that came from T cells, B-cell-depleted T cells, or PBMCs.

The protocol was immunoSEQ multiplex PCR, while the TCRdb copy is restricted to in-frame clones and leaves out a portion. The sample holds more than 100,000 clones, roughly 90% seen once. The material sequenced was peripheral blood. The receptor was isolated from a woman in her sixties or seventies with acute or convalescent COVID-19.

The CDR3 DNA is TGTGCCAGCAGCTTAGTCGGTGGGCCAGGCGCCTATGGCTACACCTTC. It yields the protein CASSLVGGPGAYGYTF. The chain uses TRBV7-9 and TRBJ1-2; no firm D call. The CDR3 runs to 16 residues. Germline assignment: CDR1 SEHNR and CDR2 FQNEAQ (reference sequence). Trimming left V 1 base short and J 4 bases short, with 16 bases between.